This is a list of T cell receptor beta chains from one sample in a study of blood T cell repertoires in COVID-19. Some clones are missing from TCRdb's copy, which holds only in-frame ones; the method was immunoSEQ multiplex PCR. Among 170,000 or so clones listed, just over 85% were seen once. Sequenced input: PBMCs or T cells enriched from blood (not recorded which). These receptors were collected from a woman aged 18-29 years who had recovered from COVID-19. CDR3s include the opening cysteine and the closing phenylalanine or tryptophan. D genes are given only for firm matches. Size is omitted from some rows. Given values are once, few, many or a class for expanded clones.

-,TRBV27,TRBJ1-2,15,-,CASSLSAGFALGYTF,TGTGCCAGCAGTTTATCGGCAGGGTTTGCCCTTGGCTACACCTTC
-,TRBV28,TRBJ1-1,11,-,CASRANTEAFF,TGTGCCAGCAGGGCCAACACTGAAGCTTTCTTT
-,TRBV12-3/TRBV12-4,TRBJ1-2,11,-,CASSINYGYTF,TGTGCCAGCAGCATTAACTATGGCTACACCTTC
-,TRBV11-3,TRBJ1-5,11,-,CASRYNQPQHF,TGTGCCAGCAGGTACAATCAGCCCCAGCATTTT
-,TRBV29-1,TRBJ1-4,13,-,CSAAQDYNEKLFF,TGCAGCGCCGCCCAGGACTATAATGAAAAACTGTTTTTT
-,TRBV4-1,TRBJ1-5,17,once,CASSQGTDNPGIQPQHF,TGCGCCAGCAGCCAAGGGACGGACAATCCGGGCATTCAGCCCCAGCATTTT
-,TRBV7-7,TRBJ2-5,14,-,CASSSNPTGETQYF,TGTGCTAGCAGCTCCAATCCGACAGGAGAGACCCAGTACTTC
-,TRBV28,TRBJ1-6,14,-,CASSLPQGNSPLHF,TGTGCCAGCAGTTTACCGCAGGGTAATTCACCCCTCCACTTT
-,TRBV21-1,TRBJ2-1,12,-,CASNARGNEQFF,TGTGCCAGTAACGCCCGGGGGAACGAGCAGTTCTTC
-,TRBV14,TRBJ1-3,15,few,CASSQGRVSGNTIYF,TGTGCCAGCAGCCAAGGGAGGGTTTCTGGAAACACCATATATTTT
-,TRBV18,TRBJ2-7,15,-,CASSPAGIGSYEQYF,TGTGCCAGCTCCCCAGCCGGGATCGGATCCTACGAGCAGTACTTC